This entry lists 9 T cell receptor beta chains sequenced from one sample in a study of blood T cell repertoires in COVID-19. Data came from immunoSEQ multiplex PCR; TCRdb stores just in-frame clones and leaves some out. The data show around 50,000 clones, approximately 86% seen once. The sequencing input was peripheral blood. Receptor source: a woman of 80 years or more with acute or convalescent COVID-19.

This chain connects TRBV6-5 to TRBJ1-2, with a tentative D call TRBD1 (6 bases). The germline V gene encodes CDR1 MNHEY and CDR2 SVGAGI. V was cut by 0 bases and J by 8 bases, with 16 bases left in between. There are 15 residues in the CDR3. In nucleotides, the CDR3 is TGTGCCAGCAGTTACTCAGGGCCGAAAGGGGGAGGCTACACCTTC. It is translated as CASSYSGPKGGGYTF.

The chain recombines TRBV6-5 with TRBJ2-7, with 11 bases identical to TRBD1. The CDR3 loop spans 14 amino acids. V gave up 8 bases and J gave up 2 bases; unmatched junction bases: 5. Germline V gene sequence: CDR1 MNHEY, CDR2 SVGAGI. The CDR3 DNA sequence: TGTGCCAGCGGACAGGGGGCAATACCCTACGAGCAGTACTTC. Translating it yields CASGQGAIPYEQYF.

In nucleotides, the CDR3 is TGTGCCAGCAATCGGGGAGAGACCCAGTACTTC. Amino acid sequence: CASNRGETQYF. The rearrangement uses TRBV6-5 and TRBJ2-5; TRBD2 might be the D (5 bases). There are 11 residues in the CDR3. V dropped 7 bases and J dropped 4 bases, with 7 bases sitting between them. The V gene's germline CDR1 is MNHEY and CDR2 SVGAGI.

The rearrangement joins TRBV6-6 to TRBJ1-2, with 11 bases lining up with TRBD1. J gave up 0 bases and V 5 bases, and 14 bases lay outside the gene matches. In germline, CDR1 is MNHNY, CDR2 SVGAGI (reference sequence). The CDR3 is made up of 19 amino acids. Here the CDR3 reads CASSQVGQGVALANYGYTF. CDR3 bases: TGTGCCAGCAGTCAGGTGGGACAGGGGGTTGCTCTAGCTAACTATGGCTACACCTTC.

CDR3 sequence: CASRPEGAQEQYF. As DNA, the CDR3 is TGCGCCAGCAGGCCTGAAGGGGCTCAAGAGCAGTACTTC. The chain recombines TRBV5-1 with TRBJ2-7, with D perhaps matching TRBD1 (5 bases). Germline V gene lookup returns CDR1 SGHRS and CDR2 YFSETQ. The ends were cut back, 5 bases at V and 7 bases at J, with 16 bases in the middle. The length of the CDR3 is 13 residues.

The chain carries TRBV11-2 and TRBJ2-7; possible D gene TRBD2, 7 bases. The CDR3 is 12 residues long. V lost 5 bases and J lost 5, with 10 bases in between. The V gene's germline CDR1 is SGHAT and CDR2 FQNNGV. This CDR3 is CASSGGANEQYF. CDR3 nucleotide sequence: TGTGCCAGCAGCGGGGGGGCAAACGAGCAGTACTTC. The full variable domain, its missing parts supplied by reference TRBV11-2 and TRBJ2-7, is EAGVAQSPRYKIIEKRQSVAFWCNPISGHATLYWYQQILGQGPKLLIQFQNNGVVDDSQLPKDRFSAERLKGVDSTLKIQPAKLEDSAVYLCASSGGANEQYFGPGTRLTVT.

The J gene is TRBJ1-2, the V gene TRBV12-3 or TRBV12-4, with 8 nucleotides matching TRBD1. There are 13 residues in the CDR3. With V trimmed by 4 bases and J by 9 bases, 7 bases remained unmatched. CDR3 sequence reads: CASSSGTGTSYTF. CDR3 coding DNA: TGTGCCAGCAGTTCTGGGACAGGTACCAGCTACACCTTC.

In nucleotides, the CDR3 is TGTGCCAGTAGTACAGGGTCCGGGGCCAACGTCCTGACTTTC. Translation: CASSTGSGANVLTF. The J gene is TRBJ2-6, the V gene TRBV19; possibly TRBD1 for D (5 bases). The CDR3 extends over 14 amino acids. V lost 4 bases to trimming and J lost 4 bases, with 8 bases between them. Germline lookup yields CDR1 LNHDA and CDR2 SQIVND (reference sequence). Together with reference TRBV19 and TRBJ2-6, the CDR3 gives the full variable domain: DGGITQSPKYLFRKEGQNVTLSCEQNLNHDAMYWYRQDPGQGLRLIYYSQIVNDFQKGDIAEGYSVSREKKESFPLTVTSAQKNPTAFYLCASSTGSGANVLTFGAGSRLTVL.

The J gene is TRBJ1-4, the V gene TRBV5-4; 8 bases line up with TRBD1. Germline CDR1 is SGHNT and CDR2 is YYREEE (reference sequence). The CDR3 is 14 residues long. Germline trimming cut 5 bases from V and 8 bases from J; bases unmatched to any gene: 8. CDR3 in DNA: TGTGCCAGCAGGGCGGACAGGGACGAGGAAAAACTGTTTTTT. Translating it yields CASRADRDEEKLFF.